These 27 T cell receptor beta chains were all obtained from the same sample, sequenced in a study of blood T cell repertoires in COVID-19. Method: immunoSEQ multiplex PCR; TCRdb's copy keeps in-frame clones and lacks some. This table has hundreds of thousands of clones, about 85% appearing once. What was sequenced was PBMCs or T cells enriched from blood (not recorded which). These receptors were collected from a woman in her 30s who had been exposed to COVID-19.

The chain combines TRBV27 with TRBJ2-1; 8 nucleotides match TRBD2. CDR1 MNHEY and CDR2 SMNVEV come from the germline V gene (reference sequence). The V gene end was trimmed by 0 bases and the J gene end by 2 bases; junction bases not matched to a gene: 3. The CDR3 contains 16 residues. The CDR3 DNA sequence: TGTGCCAGCAGTTTATCTAGCGGGGATACCTACAATGAGCAGTTCTTC. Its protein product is CASSLSSGDTYNEQFF.

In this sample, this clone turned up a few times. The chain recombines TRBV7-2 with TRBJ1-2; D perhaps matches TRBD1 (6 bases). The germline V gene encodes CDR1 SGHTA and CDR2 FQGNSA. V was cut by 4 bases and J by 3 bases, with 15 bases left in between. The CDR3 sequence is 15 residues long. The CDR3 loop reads CASSSSDSYYYGYTF. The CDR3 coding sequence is TGTGCCAGCAGCTCGTCGGACAGTTACTACTATGGCTACACCTTC.

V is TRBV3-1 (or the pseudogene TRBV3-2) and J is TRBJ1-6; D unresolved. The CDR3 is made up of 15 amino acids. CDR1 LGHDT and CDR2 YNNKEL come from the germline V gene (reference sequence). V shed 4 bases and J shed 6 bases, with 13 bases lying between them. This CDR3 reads CASSPARQPNSPLHF. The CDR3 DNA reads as TGTGCCAGCAGCCCAGCGCGTCAACCTAATTCACCCCTCCACTTT.

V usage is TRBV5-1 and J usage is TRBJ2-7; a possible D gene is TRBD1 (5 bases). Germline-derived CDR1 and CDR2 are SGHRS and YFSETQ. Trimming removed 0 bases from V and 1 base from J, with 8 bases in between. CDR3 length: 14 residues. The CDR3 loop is CASSLEAGSYEQYF. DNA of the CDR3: TGCGCCAGCAGCTTGGAAGCAGGGTCCTACGAGCAGTACTTC.

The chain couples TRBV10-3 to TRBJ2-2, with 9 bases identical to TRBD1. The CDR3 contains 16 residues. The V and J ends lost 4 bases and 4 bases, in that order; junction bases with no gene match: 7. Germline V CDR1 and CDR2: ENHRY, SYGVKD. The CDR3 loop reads CAISVPGQGTTGELFF. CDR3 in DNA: TGTGCCATCAGTGTACCGGGACAGGGTACCACCGGGGAGCTGTTTTTT.

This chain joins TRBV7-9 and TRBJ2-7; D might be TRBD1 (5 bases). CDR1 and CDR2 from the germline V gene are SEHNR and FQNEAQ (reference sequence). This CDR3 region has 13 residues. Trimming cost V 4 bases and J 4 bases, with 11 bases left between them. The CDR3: CASSSSGPYEQYF. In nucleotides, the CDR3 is TGTGCCAGCAGCTCGTCAGGGCCGTACGAGCAGTACTTC.

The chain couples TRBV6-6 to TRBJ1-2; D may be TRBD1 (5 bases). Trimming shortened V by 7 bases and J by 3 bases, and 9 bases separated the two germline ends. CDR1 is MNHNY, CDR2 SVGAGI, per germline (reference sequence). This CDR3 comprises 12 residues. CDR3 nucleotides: TGTGCCAGCATTACAGGAGACTATGGCTACACCTTC. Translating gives CASITGDYGYTF.

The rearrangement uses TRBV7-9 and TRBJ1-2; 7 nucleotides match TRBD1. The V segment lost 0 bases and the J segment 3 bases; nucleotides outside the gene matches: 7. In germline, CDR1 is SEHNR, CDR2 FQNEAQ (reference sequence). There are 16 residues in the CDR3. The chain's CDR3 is CASSLAAGTEYYGYTF. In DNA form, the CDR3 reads TGTGCCAGCAGCTTAGCCGCCGGGACAGAGTACTATGGCTACACCTTC.

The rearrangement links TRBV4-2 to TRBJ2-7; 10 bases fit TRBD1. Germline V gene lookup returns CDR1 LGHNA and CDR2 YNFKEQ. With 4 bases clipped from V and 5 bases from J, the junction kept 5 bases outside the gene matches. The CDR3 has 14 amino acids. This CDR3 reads CASSPTGQGNEQYF. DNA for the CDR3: TGTGCCAGCAGCCCAACGGGACAGGGGAACGAGCAGTACTTC.

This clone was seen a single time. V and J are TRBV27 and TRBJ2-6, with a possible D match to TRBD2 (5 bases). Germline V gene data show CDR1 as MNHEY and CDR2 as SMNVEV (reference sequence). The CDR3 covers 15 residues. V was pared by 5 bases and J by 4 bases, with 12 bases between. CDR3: CASSPIGSGANVLTF. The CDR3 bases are TGTGCCAGCAGTCCTATAGGGAGCGGGGCCAACGTCCTGACTTTC.

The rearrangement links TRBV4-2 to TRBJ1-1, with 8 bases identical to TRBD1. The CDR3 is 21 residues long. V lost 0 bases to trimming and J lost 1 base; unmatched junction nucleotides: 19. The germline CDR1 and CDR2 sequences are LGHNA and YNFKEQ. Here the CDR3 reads CASSQDVITALGQVANTEAFF. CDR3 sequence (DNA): TGTGCCAGCAGCCAAGACGTAATCACGGCCTTGGGACAGGTGGCGAACACTGAAGCTTTCTTT.

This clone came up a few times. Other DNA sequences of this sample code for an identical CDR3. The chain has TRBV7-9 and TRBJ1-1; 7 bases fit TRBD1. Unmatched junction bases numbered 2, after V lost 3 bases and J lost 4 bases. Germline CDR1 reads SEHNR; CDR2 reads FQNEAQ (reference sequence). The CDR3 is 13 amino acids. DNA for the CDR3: TGTGCCAGCAGCTTTGAGGGGGCCACTGAAGCTTTCTTT. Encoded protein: CASSFEGATEAFF.

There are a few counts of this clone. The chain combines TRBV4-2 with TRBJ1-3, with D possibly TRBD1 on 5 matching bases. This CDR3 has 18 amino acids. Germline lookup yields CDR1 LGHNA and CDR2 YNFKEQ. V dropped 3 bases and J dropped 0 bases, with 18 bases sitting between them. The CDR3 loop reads CASSHGRGGWSSGNTIYF. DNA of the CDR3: TGTGCCAGCAGCCATGGCCGGGGGGGGTGGAGCTCTGGAAACACCATATATTTT.

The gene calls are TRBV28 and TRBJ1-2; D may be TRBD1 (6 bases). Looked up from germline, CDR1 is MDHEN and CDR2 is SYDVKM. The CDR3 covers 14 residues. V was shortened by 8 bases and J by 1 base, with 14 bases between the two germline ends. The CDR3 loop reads CASLDLDSNYGYTF. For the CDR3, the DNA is TGTGCCAGCCTAGACCTGGACAGTAACTATGGCTACACCTTC.

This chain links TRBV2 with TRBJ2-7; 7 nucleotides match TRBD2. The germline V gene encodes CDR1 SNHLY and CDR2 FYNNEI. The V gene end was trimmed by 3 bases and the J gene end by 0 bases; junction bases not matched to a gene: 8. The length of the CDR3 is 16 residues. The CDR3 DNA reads TGTGCCAGCAGTGACTCTTGGACTAGAGCCTCCTACGAGCAGTACTTC. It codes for CASSDSWTRASYEQYF.

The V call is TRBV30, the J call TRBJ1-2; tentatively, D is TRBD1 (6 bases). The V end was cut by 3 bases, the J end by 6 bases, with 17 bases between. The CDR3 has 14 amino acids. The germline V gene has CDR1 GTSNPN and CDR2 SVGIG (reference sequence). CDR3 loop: CAWRDSWTADGYTF. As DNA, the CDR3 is TGTGCCTGGAGGGACTCTTGGACAGCGGATGGCTACACCTTC.

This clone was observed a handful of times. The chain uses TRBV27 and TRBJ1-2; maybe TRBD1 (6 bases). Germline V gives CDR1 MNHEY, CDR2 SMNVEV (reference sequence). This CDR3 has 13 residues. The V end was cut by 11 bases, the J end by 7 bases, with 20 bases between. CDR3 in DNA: TGTGCCGGCCACTTTGGACAGTCATCTGGCTACACCTTC. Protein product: CAGHFGQSSGYTF.

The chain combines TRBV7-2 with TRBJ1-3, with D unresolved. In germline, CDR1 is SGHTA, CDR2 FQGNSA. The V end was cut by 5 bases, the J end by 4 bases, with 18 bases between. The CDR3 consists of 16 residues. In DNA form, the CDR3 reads TGTGCCAGCAGCCCAAACCGAGGAAATGGGGGAAACACCATATATTTT. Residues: CASSPNRGNGGNTIYF.

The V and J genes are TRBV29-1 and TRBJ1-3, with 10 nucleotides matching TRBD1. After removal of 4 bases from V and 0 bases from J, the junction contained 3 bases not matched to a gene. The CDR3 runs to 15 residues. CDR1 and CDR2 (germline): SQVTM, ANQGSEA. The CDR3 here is CSVVGQGSSGNTIYF. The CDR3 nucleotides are TGCAGCGTTGTGGGACAGGGGAGCTCTGGAAACACCATATATTTT.

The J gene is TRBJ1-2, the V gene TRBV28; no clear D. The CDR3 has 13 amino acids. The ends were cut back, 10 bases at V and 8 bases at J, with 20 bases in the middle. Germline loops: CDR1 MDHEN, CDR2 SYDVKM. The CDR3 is CATTYIGELGYTF. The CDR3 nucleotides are TGTGCCACTACCTATATCGGGGAACTCGGCTACACCTTC.

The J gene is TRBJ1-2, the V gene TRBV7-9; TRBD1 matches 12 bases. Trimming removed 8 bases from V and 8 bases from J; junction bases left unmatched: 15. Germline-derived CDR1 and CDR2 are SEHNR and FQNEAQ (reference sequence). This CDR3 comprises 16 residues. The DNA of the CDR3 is TGTGCCAGCCTTAGTCTGCGGGGACAGGGGGCGCGAGGCTACACCTTC. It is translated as CASLSLRGQGARGYTF.

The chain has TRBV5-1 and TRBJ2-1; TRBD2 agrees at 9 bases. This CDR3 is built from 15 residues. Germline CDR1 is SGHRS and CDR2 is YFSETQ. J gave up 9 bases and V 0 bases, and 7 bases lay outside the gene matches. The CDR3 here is CASSLESRGGREQFF. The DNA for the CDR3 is TGCGCCAGCAGCTTGGAGTCGCGGGGGGGCCGTGAGCAGTTCTTC.

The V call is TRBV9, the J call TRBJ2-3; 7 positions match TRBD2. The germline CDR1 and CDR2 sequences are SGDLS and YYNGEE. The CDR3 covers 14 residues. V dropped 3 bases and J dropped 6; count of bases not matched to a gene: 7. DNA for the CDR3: TGTGCCAGCAGCGCTTCTAGCGGCGGGGATACGCAGTATTTT. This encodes CASSASSGGDTQYF.

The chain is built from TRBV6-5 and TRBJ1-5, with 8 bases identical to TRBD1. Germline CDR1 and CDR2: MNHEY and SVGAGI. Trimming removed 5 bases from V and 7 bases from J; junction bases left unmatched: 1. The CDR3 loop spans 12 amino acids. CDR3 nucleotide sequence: TGTGCCAGCAGTCGACAGGGGCAGCCCCAGCATTTT. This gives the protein CASSRQGQPQHF.

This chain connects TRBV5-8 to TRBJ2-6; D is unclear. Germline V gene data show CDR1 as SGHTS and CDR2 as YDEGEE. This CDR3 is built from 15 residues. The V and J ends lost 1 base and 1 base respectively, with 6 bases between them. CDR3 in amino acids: CASSLIRSGANVLTF. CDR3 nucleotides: TGTGCCAGCAGCTTGATCAGATCTGGGGCCAACGTCCTGACTTTC.

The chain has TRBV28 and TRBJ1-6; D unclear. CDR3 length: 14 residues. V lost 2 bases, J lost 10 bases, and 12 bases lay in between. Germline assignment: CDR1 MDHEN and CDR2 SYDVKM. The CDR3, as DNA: TGTGCCAGCAGTTTACAACAGACTATGTCACCCCTCCACTTT. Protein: CASSLQQTMSPLHF.

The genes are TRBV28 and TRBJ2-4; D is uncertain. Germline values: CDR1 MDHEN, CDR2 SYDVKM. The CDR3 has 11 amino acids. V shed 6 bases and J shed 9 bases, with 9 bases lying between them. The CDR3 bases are TGTGCCAGCAGATCGAGGTCCATTCAGTACTTC. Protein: CASRSRSIQYF.